Listed here is a single T cell receptor beta chain. This entry is derived from a study of OX40 agonist ivuxolimab in advanced cancers. Trimming took 5 bases from V and 4 from J, leaving 20 bases between them. The CDR3 has 16 amino acids. Germline values: CDR1 SGHAT, CDR2 FQNNGV. Sequenced by immunoSEQ multiplex PCR; TCRdb stores in-frame clones only, minus some. The sample has some 62,000 clones, around four fifths seen once. The V gene is TRBV11-2, the J gene TRBJ1-2; tentative D call: TRBD1 (6 bases). The sample consisted of CD4+ or CD8+ T cells sorted from blood, taken in a trial of the OX40 agonist ivuxolimab. This clonotype was obtained from an adult with an advanced solid tumor such as melanoma, head and neck, liver or kidney cancer. The CDR3 region is CASSPFEGGFGYGYTF. The CDR3 DNA reads TGTGCCAGCAGCCCGTTCGAGGGGGGTTTCGGCTATGGCTACACCTTC.